A single sample gave rise to the 11 T cell receptor beta chains below, sequenced in a study of blood T cell repertoires in COVID-19. Clones were read by immunoSEQ multiplex PCR, and TCRdb kept only the in-frame ones, dropping some. The profile shows 310,000 or so clones, around nine tenths of them singletons. Material: peripheral blood. The receptors derive from a woman in her fifties or sixties with active or convalescent COVID-19.

The V gene is TRBV6-5, the J gene TRBJ2-5, with TRBD1 identical over 8 bases. The germline CDR1 and CDR2 sequences are MNHEY and SVGAGI. CDR3 length equals 14 residues. V shed 8 bases, J shed 4 bases, and the junction held 9 bases outside the gene matches. The DNA of the CDR3 is TGTGCCAGCGGAGGGACAGGAGCTGGAGAGACCCAGTACTTC. This encodes CASGGTGAGETQYF.

This clone was picked up one time. This chain connects TRBV28 to TRBJ1-2, with a weak D call TRBD1 (6 bases). In germline, CDR1 is MDHEN, CDR2 SYDVKM. The V end lost 5 bases, the J end lost 8 bases, and 18 bases lay between the germline ends. The length of the CDR3 is 14 residues. The CDR3 loop reads CASSKGNRAWGYTF. The CDR3 DNA sequence: TGTGCCAGCAGTAAGGGTAACAGGGCGTGGGGCTACACCTTC.

The genes are TRBV5-1 and TRBJ1-5; 9 bases match TRBD1. Per the germline V gene, CDR1 is SGHRS and CDR2 is YFSETQ. Trimming removed 3 bases from V and 5 bases from J; junction bases left unmatched: 12. There are 17 residues in the CDR3. Written as DNA, the CDR3 is TGCGCCAGCAGCTCGGGGCGGACAGGGGTTCGGCATCAGCCCCAGCATTTT. It codes for CASSSGRTGVRHQPQHF.

V is TRBV27 and J is TRBJ2-2; D is undetermined. Trimming stripped 2 bases from V and 4 bases from J, with 11 bases between. Germline CDR1 MNHEY, CDR2 SMNVEV (reference sequence). The CDR3 contains 15 residues. The CDR3 is CASSLSYTLTGELFF. The CDR3, as DNA: TGTGCCAGCAGTTTAAGCTATACTCTCACCGGGGAGCTGTTTTTT.

The V and J genes are TRBV18 and TRBJ2-7; D is unclear. Germline CDR1 reads KGHSH; CDR2 reads LQKENI. The CDR3 runs 13 residues. The V gene lost 0 bases and the J gene lost 6 bases, with 9 bases spanning the gap. As DNA, the CDR3 is TGTGCCAGCTCACCACCGGGCCTCGGCGAGCAGTACTTC. Translation: CASSPPGLGEQYF.

J is TRBJ2-7 and V is TRBV10-3, with 8 nucleotides matching TRBD2. With 0 bases clipped from V and 2 bases from J, the junction kept 3 bases outside the gene matches. The CDR3 covers 15 residues. CDR1 and CDR2 (germline): ENHRY, SYGVKD. The CDR3, as DNA: TGTGCCATCAGTGAGTCCCCGGGGGGGACCTACGAGCAGTACTTC. It translates to CAISESPGGTYEQYF.

The chain combines TRBV3-1 (or the pseudogene TRBV3-2) with TRBJ1-2; no definite D call. The CDR3 contains 13 residues. The V gene's germline CDR1 is LGHDT and CDR2 YNNKEL (reference sequence). Trimming took 1 base from V and 2 from J, leaving 5 bases between them. CDR3 amino acids: CASSQGRNYGYTF. In nucleotides, the CDR3 is TGTGCCAGCAGCCAAGGGAGGAACTATGGCTACACCTTC.

The CDR3 DNA sequence: TGTGCCATCAGTGACTCAGACAGGGACCGCTACGAGCAGTACTTC. The encoded protein is CAISDSDRDRYEQYF. The chain employs TRBV10-3 and TRBJ2-7, with 7 bases identical to TRBD1. Germline V gene lookup returns CDR1 ENHRY and CDR2 SYGVKD. V lost 3 bases, J lost 3 bases, and 8 bases stayed unmatched. The CDR3 runs to 15 residues.

The chain combines TRBV24-1 with TRBJ2-2, with unresolved D. Germline CDR1 KGHDR, CDR2 SFDVKD. CDR3 size: 12 residues. Trimming left V 4 bases short and J 4 bases short, with 3 bases between. The CDR3 is CATSDGTGELFF. The CDR3 DNA reads TGTGCCACCAGTGACGGCACCGGGGAGCTGTTTTTT.

The chain employs TRBV18 and TRBJ1-3; TRBD1 might be the D (5 bases). The CDR3 is made up of 15 amino acids. Per the germline V gene, CDR1 is KGHSH and CDR2 is LQKENI. The V end was cut by 3 bases, the J end by 2 bases, with 11 bases between. The CDR3 protein is CASSPTGLPGNTIYF. The CDR3 DNA reads TGTGCCAGCTCACCCACAGGCTTACCTGGAAACACCATATATTTT.

This chain uses TRBV6-5 with TRBJ2-1; TRBD2 matches at 13 bases. Germline CDR1 and CDR2: MNHEY and SVGAGI. After removal of 2 bases from V and 4 bases from J, the junction contained 2 bases not matched to a gene. CDR3 size: 16 residues. CDR3 protein: CASSYPLAGGYNEQFF. CDR3 DNA: TGTGCCAGCAGTTACCCACTAGCGGGGGGGTACAATGAGCAGTTCTTC.